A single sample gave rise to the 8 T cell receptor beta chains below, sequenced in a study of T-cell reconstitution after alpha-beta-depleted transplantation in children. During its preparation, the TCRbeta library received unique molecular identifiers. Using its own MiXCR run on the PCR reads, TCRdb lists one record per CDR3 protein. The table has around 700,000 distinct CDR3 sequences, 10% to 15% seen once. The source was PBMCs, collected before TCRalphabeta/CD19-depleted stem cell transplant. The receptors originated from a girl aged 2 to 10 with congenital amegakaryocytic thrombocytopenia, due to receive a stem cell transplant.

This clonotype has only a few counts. Written as DNA, the CDR3 is TGTGCCAGCAGTTACAATAGGGGGGAGCTGTTTTTT. Residues: CASSYNRGELFF. V usage is TRBV6-2 or TRBV6-3 and J usage is TRBJ2-2, with unresolved D. CDR1 is MNHEY, CDR2 SVGEGT, per germline. Trimming pared 2 bases from V and 8 bases from J, leaving 6 bases between. CDR3 length: 12 residues.

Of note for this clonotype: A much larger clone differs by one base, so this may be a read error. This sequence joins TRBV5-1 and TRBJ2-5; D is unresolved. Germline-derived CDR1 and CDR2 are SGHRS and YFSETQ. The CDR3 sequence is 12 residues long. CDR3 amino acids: CASSGRGETQSF. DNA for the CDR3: TGCGCCAGCAGCGGAAGAGGAGAGACCCAGTCCTTC. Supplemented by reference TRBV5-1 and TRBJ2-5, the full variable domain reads KAGVTQTPRYLIKTRGQQVTLSCSPISGHRSVSWYQQTPGQGLQFLFEYFSETQRNKGNFPGRFSGRQFSNSRSEMNVSTLELGDSALYLCASSGRGETQSFGPGTRLLVL.

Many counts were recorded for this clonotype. The CDR3 sequence is CASSQEEFSSGELFF. For the CDR3, the DNA is TGTGCCAGCAGCCAAGAGGAGTTCTCGTCCGGGGAGCTGTTTTTT. This chain connects TRBV4-2 to TRBJ2-2; no firm D call. V lost 0 bases and J lost 6, with 11 bases in between. Looked up from germline, CDR1 is LGHNA and CDR2 is YNFKEQ. This CDR3 comprises 15 residues.

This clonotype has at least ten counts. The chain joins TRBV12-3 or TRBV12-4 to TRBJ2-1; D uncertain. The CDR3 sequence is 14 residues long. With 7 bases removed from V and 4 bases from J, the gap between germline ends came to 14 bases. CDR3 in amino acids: CASIPDIGYNEQFF. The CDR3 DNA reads TGTGCCAGCATTCCCGACATAGGGTACAATGAGCAGTTCTTC.

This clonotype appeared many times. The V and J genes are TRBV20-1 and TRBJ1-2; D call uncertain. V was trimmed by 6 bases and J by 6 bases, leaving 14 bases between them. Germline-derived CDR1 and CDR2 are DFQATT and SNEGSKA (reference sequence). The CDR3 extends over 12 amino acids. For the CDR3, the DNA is TGCAGTGCGGTGAGGGCCGAGGATGGCTACACCTTC. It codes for CSAVRAEDGYTF.

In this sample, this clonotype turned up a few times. CDR3 protein: CASSSENEQYF. In nucleotides, the CDR3 is TGTGCCAGCAGCTCAGAAAACGAGCAGTACTTC. The chain joins TRBV6-1 to TRBJ2-7; unclear D gene. This CDR3 contains 11 residues. The V end was cut by 6 bases, the J end by 5 bases, with 8 bases between. Germline lookup yields CDR1 MNHNS and CDR2 SASEGT.

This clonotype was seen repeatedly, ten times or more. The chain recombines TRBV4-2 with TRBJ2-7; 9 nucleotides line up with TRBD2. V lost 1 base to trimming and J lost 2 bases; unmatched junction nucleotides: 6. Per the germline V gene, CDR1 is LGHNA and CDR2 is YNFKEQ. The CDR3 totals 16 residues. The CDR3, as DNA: TGTGCCAGCAGCCAAGCGTCTAGCGGGGAAACCTACGAGCAGTACTTC. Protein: CASSQASSGETYEQYF.

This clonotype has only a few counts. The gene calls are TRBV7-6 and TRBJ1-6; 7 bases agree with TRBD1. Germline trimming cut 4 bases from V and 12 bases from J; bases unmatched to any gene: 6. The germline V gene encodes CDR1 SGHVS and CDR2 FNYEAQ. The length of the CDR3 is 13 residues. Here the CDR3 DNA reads TGTGCCAGCAGCTGGGACAGCCAGGGACCCCTCCACTTT. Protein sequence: CASSWDSQGPLHF.